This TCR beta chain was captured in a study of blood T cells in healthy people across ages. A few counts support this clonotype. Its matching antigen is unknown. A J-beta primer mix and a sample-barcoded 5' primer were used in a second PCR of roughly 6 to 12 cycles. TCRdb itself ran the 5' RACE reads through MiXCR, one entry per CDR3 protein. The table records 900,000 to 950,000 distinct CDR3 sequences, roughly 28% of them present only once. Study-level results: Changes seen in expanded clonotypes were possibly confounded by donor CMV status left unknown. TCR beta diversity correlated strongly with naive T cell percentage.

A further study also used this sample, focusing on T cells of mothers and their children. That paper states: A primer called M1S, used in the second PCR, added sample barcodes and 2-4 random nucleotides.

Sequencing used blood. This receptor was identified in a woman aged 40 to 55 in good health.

This CDR3 is CASSSLTGMTYGQYF. The CDR3 DNA reads as TGTGCCAGTAGTAGCCTGACAGGGATGACCTACGGGCAGTACTTC. The rearrangement links TRBV19 to TRBJ2-5; 7 bases match TRBD1. The germline CDR1 and CDR2 sequences are LNHDA and SQIVND (reference sequence). The CDR3 sequence is 15 residues long. V lost 4 bases and J lost 11; bases outside the gene matches: 16.